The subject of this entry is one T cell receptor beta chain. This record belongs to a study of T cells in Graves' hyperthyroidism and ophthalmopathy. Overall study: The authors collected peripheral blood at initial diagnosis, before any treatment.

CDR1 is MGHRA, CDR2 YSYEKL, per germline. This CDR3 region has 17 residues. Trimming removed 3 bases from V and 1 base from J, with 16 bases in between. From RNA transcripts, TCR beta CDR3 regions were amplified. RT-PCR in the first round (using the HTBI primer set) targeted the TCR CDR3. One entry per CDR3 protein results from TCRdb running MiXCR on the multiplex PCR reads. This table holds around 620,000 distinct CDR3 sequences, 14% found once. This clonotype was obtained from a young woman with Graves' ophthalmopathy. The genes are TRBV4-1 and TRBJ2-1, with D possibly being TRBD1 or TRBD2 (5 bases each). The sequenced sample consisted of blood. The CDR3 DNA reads TGCGCCAGCAGCCACCACGGGGCGGGCTTTTCCTACAATGAGCAGTTCTTC. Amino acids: CASSHHGAGFSYNEQFF.